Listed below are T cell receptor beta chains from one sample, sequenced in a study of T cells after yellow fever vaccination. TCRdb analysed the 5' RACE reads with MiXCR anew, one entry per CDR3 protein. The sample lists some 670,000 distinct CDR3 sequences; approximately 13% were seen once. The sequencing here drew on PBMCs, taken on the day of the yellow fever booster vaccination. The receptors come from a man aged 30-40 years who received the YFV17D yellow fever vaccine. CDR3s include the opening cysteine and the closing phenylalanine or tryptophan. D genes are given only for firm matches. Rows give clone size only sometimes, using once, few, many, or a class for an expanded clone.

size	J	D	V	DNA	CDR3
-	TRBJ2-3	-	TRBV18	TGTGCCAGCTCACCACCGGCCACAGATACGCAGTATTTT	CASSPPATDTQYF
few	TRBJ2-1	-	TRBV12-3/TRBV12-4	TGTGCCAGCAGTTTAAGGGCAGGCCACAATGAGCAGTTCTTC	CASSLRAGHNEQFF
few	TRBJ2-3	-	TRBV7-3	TGTGCCAGCAGCCCACGGAAGGATTTT	CASSPRKDF
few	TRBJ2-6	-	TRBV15	TGTGCCACCAGCAGAGATACGGGGTCCGGGGCCAACGTCCTGACTTTC	CATSRDTGSGANVLTF
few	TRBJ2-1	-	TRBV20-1	TGCAGTGCTGAGTACAATGAGCAGTTCTTC	CSAEYNEQFF
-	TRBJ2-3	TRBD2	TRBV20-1	TGCAGTGCCCGATTCACTAGCGGGAGGCCAGATACGCAGTATTTT	CSARFTSGRPDTQYF
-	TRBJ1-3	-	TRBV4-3	TGCGCCAGCAGCCAAGATTTAGGGGGGCAGAACACCATATATTTT	CASSQDLGGQNTIYF
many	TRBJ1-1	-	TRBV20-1	TGCAGTGCTAGAGTGGAGGAGTTCGAAGCTTTCTTT	CSARVEEFEAFF
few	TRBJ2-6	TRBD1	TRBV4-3	TGCGCCAGCAGCCAAGGCGGGACAGGGTCCTCTGGGGCCAACGTCCTGACTTTC	CASSQGGTGSSGANVLTF
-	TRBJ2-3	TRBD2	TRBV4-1	TGCGCCAGCAGCCAAGTTGGCGGGAGGTACACAGATACGCAGTATTTT	CASSQVGGRYTDTQYF
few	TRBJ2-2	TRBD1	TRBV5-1	TGCGCCAGCAGCCGGGGACAGGGCGGGGAGCTGTTTTTT	CASSRGQGGELFF
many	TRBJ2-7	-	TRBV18	TGTGCCAGCTCACCGGGGGCCTACGAGCAGTACTTC	CASSPGAYEQYF
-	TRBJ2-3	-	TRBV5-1	TGCGCCAGCAGCTTGATAGCGGACGCCACAGATACGCAGTATTTT	CASSLIADATDTQYF
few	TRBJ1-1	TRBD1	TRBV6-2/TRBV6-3	TGTGCCAGCAGTTACCCAGGGGGAGAAGCTTTCTTT	CASSYPGGEAFF
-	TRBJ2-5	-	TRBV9	TGTGCCAGCAGCACCTTTTCCGGGACTGGACAAGAGACCCAGTACTTC	CASSTFSGTGQETQYF
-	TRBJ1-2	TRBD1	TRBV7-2	TGTGCCAGCAGCCTGACAGGGACGGTCGGGAACTATGGCTACACCTTC	CASSLTGTVGNYGYTF
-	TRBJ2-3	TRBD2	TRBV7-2	TGTGCCAGCAGCCATGGTAGCGGGAGTAGGTCAGATACGCAGTATTTT	CASSHGSGSRSDTQYF
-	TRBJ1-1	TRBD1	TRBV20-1	TGCAGTGCTTCGGACAGGGAAACTGAAGCTTTCTTT	CSASDRETEAFF
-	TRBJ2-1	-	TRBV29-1	TGCAGCGTTCTATCAGAGTCGCGTAGTGAGCAGTTCTTC	CSVLSESRSEQFF
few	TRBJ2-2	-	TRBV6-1	TGTGCCAGCGCGCAGGGGAACACCGGGGAGCTGTTTTTT	CASAQGNTGELFF
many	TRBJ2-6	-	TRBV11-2	TGTGCCAGCAGTTCAACCGTCCGGGGATCGTCTGGGGCCAACGTCCTGACTTTC	CASSSTVRGSSGANVLTF
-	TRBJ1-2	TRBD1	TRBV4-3	TGCGCCAGCAGCCAAGATAACAGGGGGTACTATGGCTACACCTTC	CASSQDNRGYYGYTF
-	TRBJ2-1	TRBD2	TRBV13	TGTGCCAGCAGCTTAGGCCGGACTAGCGGGAGTAATGAGCAGTTCTTC	CASSLGRTSGSNEQFF
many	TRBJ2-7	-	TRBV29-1	TGCAGCGTTGGGCTAGGCGGCGAGCAGTACTTC	CSVGLGGEQYF
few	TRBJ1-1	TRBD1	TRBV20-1	TGCAGTGCTACGGGTCTACAGGGGATGAACACTGAAGCTTTCTTT	CSATGLQGMNTEAFF
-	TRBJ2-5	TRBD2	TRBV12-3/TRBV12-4	TGTGCCATCAGTTTAGCGCAGCGACTAGCGTTCAAAGAGACCCAGTACTTC	CAISLAQRLAFKETQYF
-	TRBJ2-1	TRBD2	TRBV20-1	TGCAGTGCCCGCATAATAGCGGGAGGGTACAATGAGCAGTTCTTC	CSARIIAGGYNEQFF
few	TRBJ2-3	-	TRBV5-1	TGCGCCAGCAGCTTGGCCAAGACGGGGCGCGGAGATACGCAGTATTTT	CASSLAKTGRGDTQYF
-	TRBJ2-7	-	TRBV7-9	TGTGCCAGCAGCAAACAGGGTTACGAGCAGTACTTC	CASSKQGYEQYF
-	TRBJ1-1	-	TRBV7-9	TGTGCCAGCAGTTCGGTTGGGGGGGCGAATCGGAACACTGAAGCTTTCTTT	CASSSVGGANRNTEAFF
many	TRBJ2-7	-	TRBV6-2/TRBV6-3	TGTGCCAGCGGGACTTTACACTACGAGCAGTACTTC	CASGTLHYEQYF
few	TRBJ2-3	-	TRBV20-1	TGCAGTGCTAGTGAAAAGCGGCACACAGATACGCAGTATTTT	CSASEKRHTDTQYF
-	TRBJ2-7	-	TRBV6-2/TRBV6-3	TGTGCCAGCAGTTACCGCCGGGGGACAATTTACGAGCAGTACTTC	CASSYRRGTIYEQYF